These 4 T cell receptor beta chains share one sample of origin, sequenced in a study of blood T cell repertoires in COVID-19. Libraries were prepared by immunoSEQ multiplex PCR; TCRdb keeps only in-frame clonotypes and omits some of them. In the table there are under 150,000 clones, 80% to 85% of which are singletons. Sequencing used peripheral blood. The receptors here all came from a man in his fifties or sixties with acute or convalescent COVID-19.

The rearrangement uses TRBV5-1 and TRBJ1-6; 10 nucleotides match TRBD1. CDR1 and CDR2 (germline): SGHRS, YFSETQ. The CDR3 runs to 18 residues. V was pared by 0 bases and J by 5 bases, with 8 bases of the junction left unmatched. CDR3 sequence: CASSLGDRGRTNNSPLHF. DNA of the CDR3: TGCGCCAGCAGCTTGGGTGACAGGGGGCGAACGAATAATTCACCCCTCCACTTT.

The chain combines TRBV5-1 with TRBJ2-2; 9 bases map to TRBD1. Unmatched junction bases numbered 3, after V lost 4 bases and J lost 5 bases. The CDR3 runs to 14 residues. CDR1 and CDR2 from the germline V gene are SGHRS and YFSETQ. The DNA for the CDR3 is TGCGCCAGCAGCATGGGACAGGGTACCGGGGAGCTGTTTTTT. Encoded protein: CASSMGQGTGELFF.

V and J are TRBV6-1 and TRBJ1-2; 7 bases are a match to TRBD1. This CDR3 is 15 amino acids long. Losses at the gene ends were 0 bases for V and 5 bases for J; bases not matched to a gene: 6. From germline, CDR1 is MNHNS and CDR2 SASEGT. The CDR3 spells CASSEAYGTEYGYTF. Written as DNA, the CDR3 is TGTGCCAGCAGTGAAGCTTACGGGACAGAATATGGCTACACCTTC.

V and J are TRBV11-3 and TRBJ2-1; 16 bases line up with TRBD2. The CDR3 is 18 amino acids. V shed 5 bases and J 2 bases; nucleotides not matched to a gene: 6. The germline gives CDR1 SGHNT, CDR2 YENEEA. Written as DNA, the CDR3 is TGTGCCAGCAGCCCCGGGACTAGCGGGAGGGATGCCTACAATGAGCAGTTCTTC. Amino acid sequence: CASSPGTSGRDAYNEQFF.